The 14 T cell receptor beta chains presented below share a single source sample, sequenced in a study of response to subunit inactivated influenza vaccine listed by TCRdb under 2018. The method was RT-PCR. The run used an Illumina HiSeq 2500. The raw public data were reprocessed by TCRdb itself: fastp quality trimming at Q25, MiXCR clonotype calling, in-frame beta chains only. Rows merge per CDR3 protein into single entries with the most common DNA and genes. This sample has 550,000 to 800,000 distinct CDR3 sequences in its table, and less than 20% of those were observed once. Jointly, the top ten make up around a tenth of the sample. Sequences were derived from PBMCs from blood, sampled roughly 12 days after vaccination. The receptor set was obtained from a man in his fifties who received an inactivated influenza vaccine. Donor details come from another sample of the same person, matched by shared clones.

The chain is built from TRBV15 and TRBJ1-1, with a weak D call TRBD1 (6 bases). Looked up from germline, CDR1 is LNHNV and CDR2 is YYDKDF (reference sequence). The CDR3 has 15 residues. V lost 1 base, J lost 1 base, and 10 bases lay in between. The CDR3 DNA reads TGTGCCACCAGCAGAGTTAGCAGGGGGAACACTGAAGCTTTCTTT. Residues: CATSRVSRGNTEAFF. Combining the CDR3 with reference TRBV15 and TRBJ1-1 gives the whole variable domain DAMVIQNPRYQVTQFGKPVTLSCSQTLNHNVMYWYQQKSSQAPKLLFHYYDKDFNNEADTPDNFQSRRPNTSFCFLDIRSPGLGDTAMYLCATSRVSRGNTEAFFGQGTRLTVV.

This clonotype was counted between two and nine times. The chain employs TRBV20-1 and TRBJ2-7, with D perhaps matching TRBD2 (6 bases). The CDR3 covers 13 residues. V was shortened by 6 bases and J by 2 bases, with 14 bases between the two germline ends. Germline CDR1 DFQATT, CDR2 SNEGSKA (reference sequence). In DNA, the CDR3 is TGCAGTGCCGCTGGGACTGCACCCTACGAGCAGTACTTC. It specifies CSAAGTAPYEQYF.

This clonotype was picked up a small number of times. This sequence joins TRBV20-1 and TRBJ2-7; TRBD1 matches at 7 bases. CDR3 size: 13 residues. Germline V gene lookup returns CDR1 DFQATT and CDR2 SNEGSKA (reference sequence). V gave up 5 bases and J gave up 3 bases; unmatched junction bases: 7. CDR3 DNA: TGCAGTGCTCCCGGGACAGTCCACTACGAGCAGTACTTC. Its translation: CSAPGTVHYEQYF.

This clonotype appeared once. The V and J genes are TRBV7-9 and TRBJ1-5, with 10 bases matching TRBD1. The CDR3 contains 16 residues. The ends lost 5 bases at V and 6 bases at J; junction bases unmatched: 10. From germline, CDR1 is SEHNR and CDR2 FQNEAQ (reference sequence). CDR3: CASSQTGGLSLQPQHF. CDR3 DNA: TGTGCCAGCAGCCAGACAGGGGGCCTGAGTCTTCAGCCCCAGCATTTT.

As to this clonotype: Relative to the germline gene, one junction end is altered; a read error may explain this. J is TRBJ2-1 and V is TRBV3-1; TRBD1 aligns across 10 bases. Germline V lookup: CDR1 LGHDT, CDR2 YNNKEL (reference sequence). The CDR3 length is 15 residues. The chain's CDR3 is CASTQPRQGANEQFF. The CDR3 nucleotides are TGTGCCAGCACCCAACCAAGACAGGGGGCCAATGAGCAGTTCTTC.

This clonotype has more than one count but fewer than ten. CDR3 DNA sequence: TGTGCCAGCAGTTTAGAGCAGGAGCAGTACTTC. This translates into CASSLEQEQYF. This sequence joins TRBV12-3 or TRBV12-4 and TRBJ2-7, with no clear D. V shed 1 base and J shed 7 bases, with 5 bases lying between them. This CDR3 contains 11 residues.

The chain combines TRBV20-1 with TRBJ1-5; 7 bases match TRBD1. V lost 6 bases and J lost 4; bases outside the gene matches: 3. This CDR3 is built from 12 residues. Germline CDR1 reads DFQATT; CDR2 reads SNEGSKA (reference sequence). The CDR3 here is CSALGQNQPQHF. The CDR3 DNA reads as TGCAGTGCCCTGGGACAGAATCAGCCCCAGCATTTT.

The gene calls are TRBV7-9 and TRBJ2-7, with D maybe TRBD1 (6 bases). Germline assignment: CDR1 SEHNR and CDR2 FQNEAQ (reference sequence). Trimming took off 4 bases at V and 5 bases at J, with 15 bases between the two ends. The CDR3 runs 14 residues. CDR3 nucleotide sequence: TGTGCCAGCAGCTCCACAGGGATCGTCCACGAGCAGTACTTC. It specifies CASSSTGIVHEQYF.

V and J are TRBV3-1 and TRBJ2-3, with 10 bases fitting TRBD2. The CDR3 length is 15 residues. The junction had 5 bases not matched to a gene; V was cut back by 2 bases and J by 6 bases. Germline V gene sequence: CDR1 LGHDT, CDR2 YNNKEL (reference sequence). CDR3 in DNA: TGTGCCAGCAGCCAAAAGCGGGGGGGCTCTGATACGCAGTATTTT. Protein product: CASSQKRGGSDTQYF.

This clonotype was counted only a few times. The chain recombines TRBV4-3 with TRBJ2-1; 8 nucleotides line up with TRBD2. Germline CDR1 reads LGHNA; CDR2 reads YSLEER. This CDR3 spans 15 amino acids. V was pared by 5 bases and J by 4 bases, with 7 bases of the junction left unmatched. CDR3 region: CASSLLAADYNEQFF. The CDR3 nucleotides are TGCGCCAGCAGCTTACTAGCGGCAGATTACAATGAGCAGTTCTTC.

CDR3 sequence (DNA): TGTGCCAGCAGCCAAGTACTAGCGGGCATCAATGAGCAGTTCTTC. Translation: CASSQVLAGINEQFF. The chain is built from TRBV14 and TRBJ2-1; 9 bases map to TRBD2. There are 15 residues in the CDR3. V was pared by 1 base and J by 6 bases, with 4 bases of the junction left unmatched. CDR1 is SGHDN and CDR2 is FVKESK in the germline V gene.

The chain is built from TRBV5-1 and TRBJ2-7; perhaps TRBD2 as D (6 bases). The CDR3 consists of 15 residues. V lost 2 bases and J lost 3, with 15 bases in between. CDR1 and CDR2 (germline): SGHRS, YFSETQ. CDR3 residues: CASSFRGTPNYEQYF. The CDR3 DNA follows: TGCGCCAGCAGCTTCCGAGGGACTCCTAACTACGAGCAGTACTTC. Full variable domain (rest looked up from reference TRBV5-1 and TRBJ2-7): KAGVTQTPRYLIKTRGQQVTLSCSPISGHRSVSWYQQTPGQGLQFLFEYFSETQRNKGNFPGRFSGRQFSNSRSEMNVSTLELGDSALYLCASSFRGTPNYEQYFGPGTRLTVT.

This clonotype turned up a few times. The chain is built from TRBV6-1 and TRBJ2-5; 10 bases fit TRBD2. CDR3 size: 14 residues. The V and J ends lost 7 bases and 5 bases, in that order; junction bases with no gene match: 7. From germline, CDR1 is MNHNS and CDR2 SASEGT. CDR3 sequence (DNA): TGTGCCAGCAAAAAACTAGCGGGATTCGAGACCCAGTACTTC. This translates into CASKKLAGFETQYF.

V is TRBV10-3 and J is TRBJ2-1, with 7 bases that match TRBD2. V trimming: 3 bases; J trimming: 5 bases; junction bases outside the gene matches: 4. The CDR3 consists of 14 residues. The germline V gene encodes CDR1 ENHRY and CDR2 SYGVKD. CDR3 sequence: CAISEERGNNEQFF. CDR3 bases: TGTGCCATCAGTGAAGAGCGGGGAAACAATGAGCAGTTCTTC.